This T cell receptor beta chain was sequenced for a study of cytomegalovirus exposure and HLA in healthy donors. Background on the study: Unique TCR beta sequences numbering approximately 120 million came from 150 million to 200 million T cells in an earlier analysis. Findings of the study overall: As was reported, the classifier diagnosed cytomegalovirus status with high specificity and sensitivity. Under in vitro conditions, a few CMV-associated chains were confirmed as specific for CMV antigens. Across donors, most TCRs were seen rarely, yet some public ones were widespread.

Between the trimmed V and J ends, which lost 5 bases and 0 bases, there was a span of 10 bases. The CDR3 is 13 residues long. Looked up from germline, CDR1 is GTSNPN and CDR2 is SVGIG (reference sequence). Remarks on this clone: Its antigen remains unidentified.

Primers included in the PCR were 60 Vbeta and 13 Jbeta primers. Assay: immunoSEQ multiplex PCR; the TCRdb copy retains only in-frame clones and omits some. The sample has around 160,000 clones, roughly 79% seen once. The TCR was taken from a middle-aged woman in good health and CMV-seronegative. The chain links TRBV30 to TRBJ2-5; possibly TRBD1 for D (6 bases). The material sequenced was PBMCs. CDR3 coding DNA: TGTGCCTGGGGGGGCGGACACCAAGAGACCCAGTACTTC. It is translated as CAWGGGHQETQYF. Looking up the rest from reference TRBV30 and TRBJ2-5 gives the full variable domain: SQTIHQWPATLVQPVGSPLSLECTVEGTSNPNLYWYRQAAGRGLQLLFYSVGIGQISSEVPQNLSASRPQDRQFILSSKKLLLSDSGFYLCAWGGGHQETQYFGPGTRLLVL.